This T cell receptor (beta chain) emerged from a study of T cells after yellow fever vaccination. TCRdb reprocessed the 5' RACE reads via MiXCR and lists one record per CDR3 protein. The sample shows fewer than 350,000 distinct CDR3 sequences, 8.5% to 9% of them seen only once. This clonotype was found many times. This receptor was identified in a man aged 18 to 29 who received the YFV17D yellow fever vaccine. The specimen comprised PBMCs, sampled on the day of the first yellow fever vaccination.

The CDR3 DNA reads as TGTGCCAGCAGCCTCCATAGCGGGAACACCGGGGAGCTGTTTTTT. Protein: CASSLHSGNTGELFF. V usage is TRBV7-2 and J usage is TRBJ2-2; TRBD2 is a possible D gene (6 bases). This CDR3 contains 15 residues. CDR1 is SGHTA and CDR2 is FQGNSA in the germline V gene. Trimming stripped 5 bases from V and 1 base from J, with 11 bases between.